Only one count was recorded for the clone carrying this TCR beta chain. This sample stems from a study of neoadjuvant nivolumab and ipilimumab in lung cancer. Some clones are missing from TCRdb's copy, which holds only in-frame ones; the method was immunoSEQ multiplex PCR. This sample has 26,000 or so clones; about 83% occur once, and the top ten carry 4.5% to 5.5%. Between the trimmed V and J ends, which lost 4 bases and 6 bases, there was a span of 13 bases. This CDR3 is 13 amino acids long. Per the germline V gene, CDR1 is SGHTA and CDR2 is FQGTGA. V and J are TRBV7-3 and TRBJ2-7; D is unresolved. This TCR was sampled from an adult with non-small cell lung cancer. The sequences come from tumor tissue, collected after neoadjuvant nivolumab, alone or with ipilimumab, at or shortly before surgery. The CDR3 loop reads CASSSSAVGEQYF. CDR3 DNA: TGTGCCAGCAGCTCAAGTGCGGTGGGCGAGCAGTACTTC.